The 25 T cell receptor beta chains listed next were all sequenced from one sample in a study of control samples from healthy donors and cancer patients. Some clones are missing from TCRdb's copy, which holds only in-frame ones; the method was immunoSEQ multiplex PCR. The sample lists some 150,000 clones, roughly 91% occurring once. Sequencing used blood. Receptor source: a woman aged 25 to 39 in good health.

The chain combines TRBV9 with TRBJ2-1, with TRBD2 identical over 10 bases. V trimming: 3 bases; J trimming: 9 bases; junction bases outside the gene matches: 3. Germline CDR1 reads SGDLS; CDR2 reads YYNGEE. The length of the CDR3 is 13 residues. Here the CDR3 reads CASSEREGIEQFF. The CDR3, as DNA: TGTGCCAGCAGCGAGCGGGAGGGGATTGAGCAGTTCTTC.

The chain carries TRBV6-1 and TRBJ2-3, with 8 bases lining up with TRBD1. In germline, CDR1 is MNHNS, CDR2 SASEGT. The CDR3 covers 14 residues. The trim removed 3 bases at V and 3 bases at J, leaving 2 bases unmatched. Written as DNA, the CDR3 is TGTGCCAGCAGTGAGGACAGGGTGACAGATACGCAGTATTTT. Translated: CASSEDRVTDTQYF.

The V call is TRBV27, the J call TRBJ2-7, with 11 bases lining up with TRBD2. V was clipped by 6 bases and J by 2 bases; unmatched bases: 3. Germline CDR1 reads MNHEY; CDR2 reads SMNVEV (reference sequence). The CDR3 spans 14 residues. The CDR3: CASSRLAGPYEQYF. In nucleotides, the CDR3 is TGTGCCAGCAGCCGACTAGCGGGGCCCTACGAGCAGTACTTC.

The genes are TRBV9 and TRBJ2-3, with TRBD2 matching over 8 bases. The V segment lost 4 bases and the J segment 1 base; nucleotides outside the gene matches: 2. The length of the CDR3 is 14 residues. Germline V CDR1 and CDR2: SGDLS, YYNGEE. The CDR3 reads CASSFSGGTDTQYF. For the CDR3, the DNA is TGTGCCAGCAGCTTTAGCGGGGGCACAGATACGCAGTATTTT.

The rearrangement links TRBV5-1 to TRBJ2-7, with 13 bases identical to TRBD2. CDR1 is SGHRS and CDR2 is YFSETQ in the germline V gene. Trimming at V came to 2 bases and at J to 2 bases, leaving 1 base not matched to a gene. There are 15 residues in the CDR3. The CDR3 region has the DNA TGCGCCAGCAGCTTCGGGACTAGCGGGACCTACGAGCAGTACTTC. This gives the protein CASSFGTSGTYEQYF.

This chain links TRBV11-3 with TRBJ2-5; unclear D gene. The CDR3 has 14 amino acids. The ends were cut back, 0 bases at V and 2 bases at J, with 7 bases in the middle. Germline CDR1 SGHNT, CDR2 YENEEA. Here the CDR3 reads CASSLEVEQETQYF. DNA for the CDR3: TGTGCCAGCAGCTTAGAAGTAGAACAAGAGACCCAGTACTTC.

The chain has TRBV7-9 and TRBJ2-2; D gene unclear. The CDR3 is made up of 15 amino acids. The V gene's germline CDR1 is SEHNR and CDR2 FQNEAQ (reference sequence). The V gene lost 2 bases and the J gene lost 0 bases, with 7 bases spanning the gap. CDR3 protein: CASSLIGANTGELFF. CDR3 coding DNA: TGTGCCAGCAGCTTAATCGGTGCGAACACCGGGGAGCTGTTTTTT.

This chain joins TRBV19 and TRBJ1-3; possibly TRBD1 for D (6 bases). V was cut by 8 bases and J by 0 bases, with 11 bases left in between. This CDR3 has 14 amino acids. Germline loops: CDR1 LNHDA, CDR2 SQIVND (reference sequence). CDR3 in DNA: TGTGCCAGTGGCGACAGGAGCTCTGGAAACACCATATATTTT. Encoded protein: CASGDRSSGNTIYF.

The chain links TRBV19 to TRBJ1-1; 9 bases match TRBD1. Per the germline V gene, CDR1 is LNHDA and CDR2 is SQIVND (reference sequence). The length of the CDR3 is 15 residues. V was pared by 5 bases and J by 6 bases, with 10 bases of the junction left unmatched. The CDR3 protein is CASSDPQGARAEAFF. The CDR3 DNA is TGTGCCAGTAGTGACCCACAGGGGGCGCGGGCTGAAGCTTTCTTT.

This chain joins TRBV10-3 and TRBJ1-1; unclear D gene. CDR1 ENHRY and CDR2 SYGVKD come from the germline V gene. V was shortened by 3 bases and J by 9 bases, with 8 bases between the two germline ends. The length of the CDR3 is 11 residues. The CDR3 bases are TGTGCCATCAGTGATGACTGGAAAGCTTTCTTT. The encoded protein is CAISDDWKAFF.

This rearrangement joins TRBV5-1 to TRBJ2-2; perhaps TRBD1 as D (5 bases). Germline loops: CDR1 SGHRS, CDR2 YFSETQ. V shed 0 bases and J shed 3 bases, with 12 bases lying between them. This CDR3 is 16 amino acids long. The CDR3 loop reads CASSLVRGVYTGELFF. The CDR3 bases are TGCGCCAGCAGCTTGGTTAGGGGCGTGTACACCGGGGAGCTGTTTTTT.

This chain joins TRBV16 and TRBJ2-2; D unresolved. In germline, CDR1 is KGHSY, CDR2 FQNENV. The V end was cut by 6 bases, the J end by 1 base, with 9 bases between. This CDR3 contains 14 residues. This CDR3 reads CASSRGQNTGELFF. The CDR3 DNA sequence: TGTGCCAGCAGTAGAGGCCAGAACACCGGGGAGCTGTTTTTT.

This rearrangement joins TRBV7-9 to TRBJ1-2; no firm D call. The CDR3 has 14 residues. V was shortened by 3 bases and J by 2 bases, with 10 bases between the two germline ends. The germline V gene encodes CDR1 SEHNR and CDR2 FQNEAQ (reference sequence). The CDR3 protein is CASSLMAGNYGYTF. CDR3 DNA sequence: TGTGCCAGCAGCTTGATGGCAGGAAACTATGGCTACACCTTC.

The rearrangement links TRBV6-5 to TRBJ1-1, with D unclear. V lost 2 bases to trimming and J lost 3 bases, with 7 bases between them. CDR3 length: 13 residues. Germline V gene lookup returns CDR1 MNHEY and CDR2 SVGAGI. The CDR3 spells CASSYEPDTEAFF. The CDR3 coding sequence is TGTGCCAGCAGTTACGAGCCAGACACTGAAGCTTTCTTT.

The genes are TRBV5-1 and TRBJ1-4; tentative D call: TRBD1 (6 bases). The CDR3 totals 15 residues. V lost 0 bases, J lost 0 bases, and 6 bases lay in between. Looked up from germline, CDR1 is SGHRS and CDR2 is YFSETQ. The CDR3 DNA is TGCGCCAGCAGCTTGGGGGGGCCAACTAATGAAAAACTGTTTTTT. Translated, it gives CASSLGGPTNEKLFF.

This chain joins TRBV20-1 and TRBJ2-5; D ambiguous. Germline-derived CDR1 and CDR2 are DFQATT and SNEGSKA (reference sequence). CDR3 length: 11 amino acids. Trimming took off 3 bases at V and 3 bases at J, with 5 bases between the two ends. CDR3 sequence (DNA): TGCAGTGCTAGGTACAAAGAGACCCAGTACTTC. This codes for CSARYKETQYF.

The V gene is TRBV9, the J gene TRBJ1-2; possible D gene TRBD1, 5 bases. Germline V gene data show CDR1 as SGDLS and CDR2 as YYNGEE. V was clipped by 3 bases and J by 2 bases, with 11 bases between them. The CDR3 extends over 14 amino acids. CDR3 region: CASSATDRNYGYTF. CDR3 nucleotides: TGTGCCAGCAGCGCTACCGACAGAAACTATGGCTACACCTTC.

The genes are TRBV12-3 or TRBV12-4 and TRBJ2-7; TRBD1 matches at 8 bases. The CDR3 contains 13 residues. Germline trimming cut 5 bases from V and 6 bases from J; bases unmatched to any gene: 6. CDR3 sequence reads: CASSPLTGAEQYF. In nucleotides, the CDR3 is TGTGCCAGCAGTCCCCTGACAGGGGCCGAGCAGTACTTC.

The chain links TRBV4-3 to TRBJ1-1, with 7 bases matching TRBD1. The germline gives CDR1 LGHNA, CDR2 YSLEER. The CDR3 loop spans 16 amino acids. V was clipped by 0 bases and J by 4 bases; unmatched bases: 8. The CDR3 protein is CASSQEYSTGSTEAFF. CDR3 coding DNA: TGCGCCAGCAGCCAAGAATATTCGACAGGGAGCACTGAAGCTTTCTTT.

This clone was counted a few times. The sample carries other DNA sequences with the same CDR3. The chain links TRBV28 to TRBJ2-1; D possibly corresponds to TRBD1 (6 bases). CDR3 size: 12 residues. Trimming pared 5 bases from V and 6 bases from J, leaving 8 bases between. Germline CDR1 and CDR2: MDHEN and SYDVKM. Here the CDR3 DNA reads TGTGCCAGCAGTATCAGGGGCAATGAGCAGTTCTTC. This gives the protein CASSIRGNEQFF.

This CDR3 is CASSRASGRYNEQFF. The CDR3, as DNA: TGTGCCAGCAGCAGAGCTAGCGGGAGGTACAATGAGCAGTTCTTC. The chain uses TRBV7-9 and TRBJ2-1, with 11 bases lining up with TRBD2. Germline trimming cut 5 bases from V and 4 bases from J; bases unmatched to any gene: 4. The CDR3 is 15 amino acids. CDR1 is SEHNR, CDR2 FQNEAQ, per germline (reference sequence). Full variable domain (missing parts from reference TRBV7-9 and TRBJ2-1): DTGVSQNPRHKITKRGQNVTFRCDPISEHNRLYWYRQTLGQGPEFLTYFQNEAQLEKSRLLSDRFSAERPKGSFSTLEIQRTEQGDSAMYLCASSRASGRYNEQFFGPGTRLTVL.

The genes are TRBV9 and TRBJ2-1, with 7 bases fitting TRBD1. V lost 0 bases, J lost 3 bases, and 3 bases stayed unmatched. This CDR3 is 15 amino acids long. Germline V gene data show CDR1 as SGDLS and CDR2 as YYNGEE. CDR3 in amino acids: CASSVGRQGYNEQFF. CDR3 sequence (DNA): TGTGCCAGCAGCGTAGGGCGACAGGGCTACAATGAGCAGTTCTTC.

This clone was found a few times. V gene TRBV9 combines with J gene TRBJ1-3; 8 bases fit TRBD1. The CDR3 runs to 15 residues. V was clipped by 3 bases and J by 8 bases; unmatched bases: 10. CDR1 is SGDLS and CDR2 is YYNGEE in the germline V gene. Here the CDR3 reads CASSARTGTGDTIYF. DNA for the CDR3: TGTGCCAGCAGCGCTAGGACAGGGACTGGGGACACCATATATTTT.

The chain employs TRBV6-2 or TRBV6-3 and TRBJ2-1; D gene ambiguous. The V and J ends lost 6 bases and 4 bases respectively, with 13 bases between them. The CDR3 runs to 14 residues. Germline values: CDR1 MNHEY, CDR2 SVGEGT. The CDR3 is CASSSILLYNEQFF. The CDR3 coding sequence is TGTGCCAGCAGCTCGATTCTCCTTTACAATGAGCAGTTCTTC.

The CDR3 sequence is CASSPYRGRTDTQYF. CDR3 sequence (DNA): TGTGCCAGCAGTCCCTACAGGGGCCGCACAGATACGCAGTATTTT. The V and J genes are TRBV27 and TRBJ2-3; 7 positions agree with TRBD1. After removal of 5 bases from V and 1 base from J, the junction contained 6 bases not matched to a gene. The CDR3 totals 15 residues. Germline V gene lookup returns CDR1 MNHEY and CDR2 SMNVEV (reference sequence).